One and the same sample provided the 17 T cell receptor beta chains below, sequenced in a study of cytomegalovirus exposure and HLA in healthy donors. With 60 Vbeta and 13 Jbeta primers, the PCR was carried out. This table comes from immunoSEQ multiplex PCR, and its TCRdb copy is limited to in-frame clones, with some not included. This table has more than 65,000 clones, roughly four fifths appearing once. The sequenced material came from PBMCs. Receptor source: a man aged 18 to 35 in good health and CMV-seronegative.

This clone was picked up a small number of times. The rearrangement uses TRBV7-2 and TRBJ1-4; TRBD1 might be the D (5 bases). Deletions cut 1 base from V and 4 bases from J, with 7 bases between. Germline lookup yields CDR1 SGHTA and CDR2 FQGNSA. This CDR3 has 14 residues. CDR3 region: CASSLEGLNEKLFF. The CDR3 nucleotides read TGTGCCAGCAGCTTAGAGGGGCTTAATGAAAAACTGTTTTTT. The full variable domain, in which reference TRBV7-2 and TRBJ1-4 provide the parts outside the CDR3, is GAGVSQSPSNKVTEKGKDVELRCDPISGHTALYWYRQSLGQGLEFLIYFQGNSAPDKSGLPSDRFSAERTGGSVSTLTIQRTQQEDSAVYLCASSLEGLNEKLFFGSGTQLSVL.

The gene calls are TRBV30 and TRBJ1-2; the match to TRBD1 covers 10 bases. In germline, CDR1 is GTSNPN, CDR2 SVGIG (reference sequence). The ends lost 8 bases at V and 3 bases at J; junction bases unmatched: 6. The CDR3 sequence is 13 residues long. This chain's CDR3 is CASDRGQDYGYTF. The DNA for the CDR3 is TGTGCCAGCGACAGGGGGCAGGACTATGGCTACACCTTC.

By sample fraction, this clone is medium-sized. This sequence joins TRBV25-1 and TRBJ1-3, with D tentatively TRBD1 (6 bases). V lost 4 bases to trimming and J lost 0 bases, with 19 bases between them. CDR3 length equals 18 residues. Germline V gene data show CDR1 as MGHDK and CDR2 as SYGVNS. In nucleotides, the CDR3 is TGTGCCAGCAGTGGTGGGCGTCGGGACACCTACTCTGGAAACACCATATATTTT. Amino acids: CASSGGRRDTYSGNTIYF.

This chain joins TRBV19 and TRBJ1-2; 9 bases fit TRBD1. Germline CDR1 reads LNHDA; CDR2 reads SQIVND (reference sequence). This CDR3 region has 18 residues. Trimming cost V 5 bases and J 4 bases; bases outside gene matches: 17. The CDR3 here is CASSSPTGTGIEGYGYTF. As DNA, the CDR3 is TGTGCCAGTAGTTCACCGACCGGGACAGGGATTGAGGGCTATGGCTACACCTTC.

This clone has just a few counts. The V and J genes are TRBV19 and TRBJ2-3, with 9 bases aligning to TRBD1. V was pared by 3 bases and J by 5 bases, with 9 bases of the junction left unmatched. Germline V gives CDR1 LNHDA, CDR2 SQIVND (reference sequence). This CDR3 contains 16 residues. DNA of the CDR3: TGTGCCAGTAGTATCCCACCGGGACAGGGCAGAGATACGCAGTATTTT. This codes for CASSIPPGQGRDTQYF.

The chain combines TRBV7-9 with TRBJ2-2, with 9 bases matching TRBD1. The CDR3 spans 15 residues. Unmatched junction bases numbered 5, after V lost 2 bases and J lost 7 bases. Per the germline V gene, CDR1 is SEHNR and CDR2 is FQNEAQ (reference sequence). The CDR3 here is CASSLQQGANGELFF. The CDR3, as DNA: TGTGCCAGCAGCTTACAACAGGGGGCTAACGGGGAGCTGTTTTTT.

A note on this clone: Sequence at one end of the junction differs from germline and may be a read error. This chain connects TRBV7-7 to TRBJ2-3; TRBD1 matches 9 bases. Per germline, CDR1 SSHAT and CDR2 FNYEAQ (reference sequence). This CDR3 comprises 17 residues. For the CDR3, the DNA is TGTGCTAGCAGCCGCTTACAGGGGGCCGTGGGCACAGATACGCAGTATTTT. Amino acids: CASSRLQGAVGTDTQYF.

This chain connects TRBV7-3 to TRBJ2-1; 9 nucleotides agree with TRBD2. V lost 5 bases to trimming and J lost 4 bases; unmatched junction nucleotides: 6. Per germline, CDR1 SGHTA and CDR2 FQGTGA. This CDR3 has 15 amino acids. The CDR3 here is CASSPRTSAYNEQFF. As DNA, the CDR3 is TGTGCCAGCAGCCCTCGGACTAGCGCTTACAATGAGCAGTTCTTC.

This clone appeared a few times. V usage is TRBV5-1 and J usage is TRBJ2-7, with 9 positions matching TRBD1. The CDR3 totals 15 residues. Germline lookup yields CDR1 SGHRS and CDR2 YFSETQ. The V and J ends lost 4 bases and 2 bases, in that order; junction bases with no gene match: 7. The CDR3 coding sequence is TGCGCCAGCAGCCTACCGGGACAGGGTCCCTACGAGCAGTACTTC. Protein: CASSLPGQGPYEQYF.

This clone was found once. The junction departs from germline at one end; a sequencing error may be responsible. The chain uses TRBV11-3 and TRBJ2-2, with a weak D call TRBD2 (6 bases). This CDR3 has 15 residues. CDR1 and CDR2 from the germline V gene are SGHNT and YENEEA. As DNA, the CDR3 is TGTGCCAGCAGCGTACAGGAGGGCGAACACCGGGGAGCTGTTTTT. This sequence encodes CASSVQEGEHRGAVF.

The J gene is TRBJ2-7, the V gene TRBV6-5; D is perhaps TRBD1 (6 bases). Germline values: CDR1 MNHEY, CDR2 SVGAGI. The CDR3 contains 15 residues. The V end lost 0 bases, the J end lost 3 bases, and 12 bases lay between the germline ends. CDR3 loop: CASSYSRTGHYEQYF. The CDR3 nucleotides read TGTGCCAGCAGTTACTCTAGGACGGGACACTACGAGCAGTACTTC.

The chain has TRBV7-2 and TRBJ2-2; 9 bases line up with TRBD2. The CDR3 extends over 16 amino acids. Per germline, CDR1 SGHTA and CDR2 FQGNSA. V dropped 5 bases and J dropped 1; count of bases not matched to a gene: 5. DNA for the CDR3: TGTGCCAGCAGCCCCGCTAGCGGGGTGAACACCGGGGAGCTGTTTTTT. This translates into CASSPASGVNTGELFF.

Comments on this clone: The junction does not match germline at one end; this may be a read error. The J gene is TRBJ1-5, the V gene TRBV7-2, with D perhaps TRBD1 (6 bases). CDR1 is SGHTA and CDR2 is FQGNSA in the germline V gene. This CDR3 is built from 17 residues. The DNA for the CDR3 is TGTGTCAGCAGCAACGGGGCAGGGGTAATGGGCAATCAGCCCCAGCATTTT. Protein sequence: CVSSNGAGVMGNQPQHF.

The chain uses TRBV5-6 and TRBJ2-7; weak D call: TRBD1 (6 bases). Germline V gene sequence: CDR1 SGHDT, CDR2 YYEEEE. This CDR3 is 14 amino acids long. V was cut by 3 bases and J by 2 bases, with 12 bases left in between. The CDR3 loop reads CASSSTGWPYEQYF. The CDR3 nucleotides are TGTGCCAGCAGCTCTACAGGGTGGCCCTACGAGCAGTACTTC. The entire variable domain, with the rest obtained from reference TRBV5-6 and TRBJ2-7, is as follows: DAGVTQSPTHLIKTRGQQVTLRCSPKSGHDTVSWYQQALGQGPQFIFQYYEEEERQRGNFPDRFSGHQFPNYSSELNVNALLLGDSALYLCASSSTGWPYEQYFGPGTRLTVT.

The rearrangement links TRBV18 to TRBJ1-1; 8 nucleotides match TRBD1. The ends lost 3 bases at V and 1 base at J; junction bases unmatched: 7. The V gene's germline CDR1 is KGHSH and CDR2 LQKENI. The CDR3 length is 16 residues. DNA of the CDR3: TGTGCCAGCTCACCCTCGCTACAGGGGGAGAACACTGAAGCTTTCTTT. Its protein is CASSPSLQGENTEAFF.

J is TRBJ2-1 and V is TRBV6-1; TRBD1 matches 9 bases. The CDR3 length is 15 residues. J lost 4 bases, V lost 4 bases, and 5 bases had no gene match. CDR1 is MNHNS, CDR2 SASEGT, per germline. The CDR3 nucleotides are TGTGCCAGCAGTGTACAGGGGGCCAAGTACAATGAGCAGTTCTTC. It is translated as CASSVQGAKYNEQFF.

J is TRBJ2-7 and V is TRBV18; D gene uncertain. This CDR3 comprises 12 residues. CDR1 and CDR2 from the germline V gene are KGHSH and LQKENI. V was shortened by 6 bases and J by 6 bases, with 12 bases between the two germline ends. The CDR3 nucleotides read TGTGCCAGCTCGCCCCTCGGTGGCGAGCAGTACTTC. Protein product: CASSPLGGEQYF.